Below are 9 T cell receptor beta chains sequenced from a single sample in a study of T cells in Graves' hyperthyroidism and ophthalmopathy (dated 2019 in TCRdb). Library preparation employed multiplex PCR. These reads were obtained on an Illumina HiSeq 2000. TCR beta CDR3 regions were amplified from RNA transcripts. A first-round RT-PCR of the TCR CDR3 used the HTBI primer set with the Qiagen OneStep RT-PCR kit. TCRdb trimmed the raw reads at Q25, called clones with MiXCR and kept productive beta chains. Entries that share a CDR3 protein sequence are merged under the most common genes and DNA. In this sample the table shows fewer than 900,000 distinct CDR3 sequences, less than 20% of which occur a single time. Around 8% of the sample is taken by the ten largest. The sample taken for sequencing was blood. The source is a man aged 18 to 30 with Graves' hyperthyroidism.

The chain links TRBV18 to TRBJ2-3; TRBD2 agrees at 7 bases. Trimming took 5 bases from V and 3 from J; bases not matched to a gene: 17. This CDR3 region has 18 residues. Germline CDR1 reads KGHSH; CDR2 reads LQKENI. CDR3 DNA: TGTGCCAGCTCATTATCCCCCGCAGGAGCGGGAATGACAGATACGCAGTATTTT. This encodes CASSLSPAGAGMTDTQYF.

This clonotype occurred a few times. This rearrangement joins TRBV6-1 to TRBJ1-4; D not resolved. Germline CDR1 is MNHNS and CDR2 is SASEGT. CDR3 length equals 18 residues. Trimming shortened V by 6 bases and J by 7 bases, and 27 bases separated the two germline ends. Here the CDR3 DNA reads TGTGCCAGCAGACGTAAATTGACCTACGGTACGGCGCTTGAAAAACTGTTTTTT. It yields the protein CASRRKLTYGTALEKLFF.

Many counts were recorded for this clonotype. J is TRBJ1-1 and V is TRBV18; D is undetermined. Germline CDR1 reads KGHSH; CDR2 reads LQKENI. V dropped 1 base and J dropped 3 bases, with 9 bases sitting between them. The CDR3 is 14 amino acids. CDR3 sequence reads: CASSPQGKDTEAFF. The CDR3 nucleotides read TGTGCCAGCTCACCACAGGGTAAGGACACTGAAGCTTTCTTT.

This clonotype was seen repeatedly, ten times or more. The CDR3 here is CASSSSRGAGELFF. CDR3 DNA: TGTGCCAGCAGCTCCAGTCGCGGGGCCGGGGAGCTGTTTTTT. The chain combines TRBV7-6 with TRBJ2-2, with D possibly TRBD2 on 6 matching bases. The CDR3 runs to 14 residues. CDR1 is SGHVS and CDR2 is FNYEAQ in the germline V gene. Trimming removed 4 bases from V and 6 bases from J, with 12 bases in between.

This clonotype was observed a few times. The chain recombines TRBV12-3 or TRBV12-4 with TRBJ2-2; D is ambiguous. The CDR3 is made up of 13 amino acids. V was clipped by 4 bases and J by 7 bases, with 10 bases between them. As DNA, the CDR3 is TGTGCCAGCAGTTCCCAGTTAGGCGGGGAGCTGTTTTTT. Residues: CASSSQLGGELFF.

The chain combines TRBV29-1 with TRBJ2-3; the D gene is possibly TRBD2 (5 bases). Trimming pared 7 bases from V and 6 bases from J, leaving 20 bases between. In germline, CDR1 is SQVTM, CDR2 ANQGSEA. This CDR3 comprises 14 residues. DNA for the CDR3: TGCAGCGCCGGACGGGGTCGCGTGTTGGATACGCAGTATTTT. This codes for CSAGRGRVLDTQYF.

The chain carries TRBV28 and TRBJ1-2; possibly TRBD1 for D (5 bases). Germline CDR1 reads MDHEN; CDR2 reads SYDVKM. The length of the CDR3 is 16 residues. The V end was cut by 2 bases, the J end by 5 bases, with 18 bases between. For the CDR3, the DNA is TGTGCCAGCAGTTTAAGGCTTGTGGCAGGGTGGTATGGCTACACCTTC. It specifies CASSLRLVAGWYGYTF.

In this sample, this clonotype turned up a few times. The chain uses TRBV5-1 and TRBJ2-1, with D perhaps matching TRBD2 (5 bases). The CDR3 sequence is 16 residues long. V was pared by 0 bases and J by 4 bases, with 14 bases between. CDR1 is SGHRS, CDR2 YFSETQ, per germline. The CDR3 protein is CASSLVGEGLYNEQFF. The CDR3, as DNA: TGCGCCAGCAGCTTGGTGGGAGAGGGCCTTTACAATGAGCAGTTCTTC.

The sample holds many counts of this clonotype. One end of the junction does not line up with germline, which may come from a read error. V gene TRBV7-2 combines with J gene TRBJ2-3, with 8 bases fitting TRBD2. The CDR3 is made up of 14 amino acids. Germline CDR1 reads SGHTA; CDR2 reads FQGNSA. CDR3 in amino acids: CASSLAGGADTQYF. The DNA of the CDR3 is TGCGCCAGCAGCTTGGCGGGAGGCGCAGATACGCAGTATTTT.